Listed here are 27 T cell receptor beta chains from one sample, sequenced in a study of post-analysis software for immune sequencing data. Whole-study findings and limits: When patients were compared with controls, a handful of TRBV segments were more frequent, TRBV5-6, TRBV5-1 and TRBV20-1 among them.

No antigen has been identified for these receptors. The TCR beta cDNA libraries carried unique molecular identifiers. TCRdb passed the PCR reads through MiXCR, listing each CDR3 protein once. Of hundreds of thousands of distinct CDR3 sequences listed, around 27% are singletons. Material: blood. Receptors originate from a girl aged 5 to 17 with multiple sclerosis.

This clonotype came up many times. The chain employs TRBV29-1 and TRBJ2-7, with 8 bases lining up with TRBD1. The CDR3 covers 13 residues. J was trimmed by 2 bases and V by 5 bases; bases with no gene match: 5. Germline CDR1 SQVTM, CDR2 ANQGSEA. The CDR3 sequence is CSVSTGEAYEQYF. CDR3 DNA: TGCAGCGTTTCGACAGGGGAAGCCTACGAGCAGTACTTC.

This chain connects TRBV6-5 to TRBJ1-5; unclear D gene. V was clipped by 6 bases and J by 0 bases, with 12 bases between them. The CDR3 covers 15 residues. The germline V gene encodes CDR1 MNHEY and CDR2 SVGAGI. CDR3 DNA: TGTGCCAGCAGAAATATAGCCCATAGCAATCAGCCCCAGCATTTT. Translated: CASRNIAHSNQPQHF.

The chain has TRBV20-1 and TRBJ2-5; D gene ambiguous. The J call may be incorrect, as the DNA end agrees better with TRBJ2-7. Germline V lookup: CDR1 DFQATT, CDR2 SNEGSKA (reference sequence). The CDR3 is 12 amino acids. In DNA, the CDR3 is TGCAGTGCTAGAGACATTACCTACGAGCAGTACTTC. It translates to CSARDITYEQYF.

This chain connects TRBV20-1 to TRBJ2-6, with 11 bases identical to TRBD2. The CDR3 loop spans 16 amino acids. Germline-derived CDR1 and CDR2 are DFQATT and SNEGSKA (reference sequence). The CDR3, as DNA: TGCAGCCTAGCGGGGGGTCCGACCTCTGGGGCCAACGTCCTGACTTTC. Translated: CSLAGGPTSGANVLTF.

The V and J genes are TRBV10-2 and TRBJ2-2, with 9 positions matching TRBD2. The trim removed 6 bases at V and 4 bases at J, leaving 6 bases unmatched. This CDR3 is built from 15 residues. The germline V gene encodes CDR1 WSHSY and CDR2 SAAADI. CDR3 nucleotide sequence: TGCGCCAGCAGGGCGGCGGGAGGGCCCACCGGGGAGCTGTTTTTT. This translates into CASRAAGGPTGELFF.

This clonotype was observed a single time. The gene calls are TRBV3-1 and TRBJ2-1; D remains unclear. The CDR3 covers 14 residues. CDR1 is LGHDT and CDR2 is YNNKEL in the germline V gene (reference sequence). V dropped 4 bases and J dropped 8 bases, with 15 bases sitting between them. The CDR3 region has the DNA TGTGCCAGCAGCCGGTCAGCCGTGGTCGATGAGCAGTTCTTC. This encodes CASSRSAVVDEQFF.

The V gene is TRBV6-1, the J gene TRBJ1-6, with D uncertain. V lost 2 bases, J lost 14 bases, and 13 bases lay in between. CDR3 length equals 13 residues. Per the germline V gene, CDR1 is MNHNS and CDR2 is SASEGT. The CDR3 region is CASSEKEGLTLHF. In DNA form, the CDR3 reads TGTGCCAGCAGTGAAAAGGAGGGTTTAACCCTCCACTTT.

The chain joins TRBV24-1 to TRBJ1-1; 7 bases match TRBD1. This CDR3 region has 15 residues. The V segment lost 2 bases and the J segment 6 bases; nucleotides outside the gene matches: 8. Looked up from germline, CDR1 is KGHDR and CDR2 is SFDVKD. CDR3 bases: TGTGCCACCAGTGATTCCGGGACAGCGAAACCTGAAGCTTTCTTT. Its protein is CATSDSGTAKPEAFF.

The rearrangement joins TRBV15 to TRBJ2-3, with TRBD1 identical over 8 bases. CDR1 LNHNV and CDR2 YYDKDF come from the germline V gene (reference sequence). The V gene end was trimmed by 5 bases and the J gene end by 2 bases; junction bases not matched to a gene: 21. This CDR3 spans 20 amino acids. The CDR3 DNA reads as TGTGCCACCAGCGGAGTAGCCGGGGCAGGGGGCTTGGTGATCACAGATACGCAGTATTTT. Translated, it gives CATSGVAGAGGLVITDTQYF.

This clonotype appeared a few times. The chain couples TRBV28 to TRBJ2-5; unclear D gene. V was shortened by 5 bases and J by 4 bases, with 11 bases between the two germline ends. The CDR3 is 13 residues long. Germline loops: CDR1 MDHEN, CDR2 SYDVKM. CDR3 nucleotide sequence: TGTGCCAGCAGTACGCCTAGTGTAGAGACCCAGTACTTC. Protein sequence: CASSTPSVETQYF.

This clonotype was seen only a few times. CDR3 loop: CASSLAWENEQFF. The CDR3 DNA follows: TGTGCCAGCAGCTTAGCTTGGGAAAATGAGCAGTTCTTC. This chain connects TRBV7-2 to TRBJ2-1; D is undetermined. Per the germline V gene, CDR1 is SGHTA and CDR2 is FQGNSA. This CDR3 region has 13 residues. Trimming took 0 bases from V and 7 from J, leaving 7 bases between them.

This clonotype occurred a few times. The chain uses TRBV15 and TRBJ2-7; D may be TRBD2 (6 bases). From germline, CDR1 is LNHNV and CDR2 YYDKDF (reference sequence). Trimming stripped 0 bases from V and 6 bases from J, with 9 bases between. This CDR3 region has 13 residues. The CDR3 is CATSRDSGVEQYF. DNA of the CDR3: TGTGCCACCAGCAGAGATTCGGGGGTCGAGCAGTACTTC. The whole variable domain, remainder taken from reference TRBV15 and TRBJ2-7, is DAMVIQNPRYQVTQFGKPVTLSCSQTLNHNVMYWYQQKSSQAPKLLFHYYDKDFNNEADTPDNFQSRRPNTSFCFLDIRSPGLGDTAMYLCATSRDSGVEQYFGPGTRLTVT.

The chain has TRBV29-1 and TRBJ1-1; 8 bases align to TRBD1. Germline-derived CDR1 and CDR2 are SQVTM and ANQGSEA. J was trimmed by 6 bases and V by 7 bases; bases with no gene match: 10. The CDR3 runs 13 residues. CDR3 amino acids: CSGIRDRSSEAFF. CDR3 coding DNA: TGCAGCGGGATCCGGGACAGGAGTTCTGAAGCTTTCTTT.

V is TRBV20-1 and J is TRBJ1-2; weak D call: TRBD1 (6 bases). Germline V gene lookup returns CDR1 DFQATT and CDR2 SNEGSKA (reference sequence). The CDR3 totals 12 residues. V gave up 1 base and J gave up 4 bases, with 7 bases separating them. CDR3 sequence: CSARVQGYGYTF. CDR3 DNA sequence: TGCAGTGCTAGAGTACAGGGCTATGGCTACACCTTC.

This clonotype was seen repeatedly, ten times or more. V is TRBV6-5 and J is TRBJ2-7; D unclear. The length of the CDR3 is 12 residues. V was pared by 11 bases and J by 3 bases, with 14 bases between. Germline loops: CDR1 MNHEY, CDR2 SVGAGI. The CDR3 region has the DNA TGTGCCCTGGGTGAGCTCTACTACGAGCAGTACTTC. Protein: CALGELYYEQYF.

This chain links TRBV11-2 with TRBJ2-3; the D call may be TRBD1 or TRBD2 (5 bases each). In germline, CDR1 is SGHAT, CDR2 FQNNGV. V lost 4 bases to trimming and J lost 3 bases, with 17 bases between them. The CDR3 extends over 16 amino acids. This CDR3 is CASSSYTGGGTDTQYF. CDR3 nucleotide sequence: TGTGCCAGCAGCTCCTATACAGGAGGCGGAACAGATACGCAGTATTTT.

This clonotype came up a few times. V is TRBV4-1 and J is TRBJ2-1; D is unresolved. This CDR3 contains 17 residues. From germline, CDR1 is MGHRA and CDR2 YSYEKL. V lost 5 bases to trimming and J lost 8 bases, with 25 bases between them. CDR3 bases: TGCGCCAGCAGCTCCTCACGGGCACTCCTCGTATTTGATGAGCAGTTCTTC. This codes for CASSSSRALLVFDEQFF.

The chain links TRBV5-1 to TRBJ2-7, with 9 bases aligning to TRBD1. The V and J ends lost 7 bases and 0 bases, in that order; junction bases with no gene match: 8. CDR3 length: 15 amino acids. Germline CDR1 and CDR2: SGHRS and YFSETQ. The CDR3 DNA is TGCGCCAGCCAGCAAGGGGACAGGGACTCCTACGAGCAGTACTTC. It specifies CASQQGDRDSYEQYF.

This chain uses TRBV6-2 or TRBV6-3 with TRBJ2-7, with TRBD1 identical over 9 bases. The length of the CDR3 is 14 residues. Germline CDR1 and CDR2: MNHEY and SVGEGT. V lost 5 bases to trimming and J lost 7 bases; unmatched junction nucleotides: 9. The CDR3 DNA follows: TGTGCCAGCAGTGAACCGGGACAGGGCCAGGAGCAGTACTTC. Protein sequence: CASSEPGQGQEQYF.

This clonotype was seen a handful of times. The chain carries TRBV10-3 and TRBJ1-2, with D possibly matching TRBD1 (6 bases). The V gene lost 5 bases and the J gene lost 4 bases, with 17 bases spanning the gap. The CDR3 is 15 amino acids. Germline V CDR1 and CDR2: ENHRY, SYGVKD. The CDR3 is CAISPVIGQIYGYTF. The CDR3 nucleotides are TGTGCCATCAGTCCGGTTATCGGACAGATCTATGGCTACACCTTC.

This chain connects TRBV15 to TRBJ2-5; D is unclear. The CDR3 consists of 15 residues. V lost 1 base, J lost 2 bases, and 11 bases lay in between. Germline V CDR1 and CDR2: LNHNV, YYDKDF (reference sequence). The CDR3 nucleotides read TGTGCCACCAGCAGAGTAGTCCCCTATCAAGAGACCCAGTACTTC. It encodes CATSRVVPYQETQYF.

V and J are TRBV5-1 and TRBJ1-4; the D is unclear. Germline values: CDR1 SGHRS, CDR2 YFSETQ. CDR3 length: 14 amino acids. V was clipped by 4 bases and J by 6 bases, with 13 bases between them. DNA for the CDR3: TGCGCCAGCAGCCCCGGAGGGAGGGATGAAAAACTGTTTTTT. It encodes CASSPGGRDEKLFF.

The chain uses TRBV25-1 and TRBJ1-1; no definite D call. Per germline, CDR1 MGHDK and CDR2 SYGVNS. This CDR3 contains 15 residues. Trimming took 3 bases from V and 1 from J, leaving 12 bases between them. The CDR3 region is CASSDDPHRNTEAFF. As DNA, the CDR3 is TGTGCCAGCAGTGACGACCCCCATCGGAACACTGAAGCTTTCTTT.

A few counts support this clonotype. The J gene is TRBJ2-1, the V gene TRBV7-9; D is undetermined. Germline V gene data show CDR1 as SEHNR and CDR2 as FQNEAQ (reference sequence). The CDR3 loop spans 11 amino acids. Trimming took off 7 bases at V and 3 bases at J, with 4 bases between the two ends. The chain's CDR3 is CASTDYNEQFF. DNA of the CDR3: TGTGCCAGCACAGACTACAATGAGCAGTTCTTC.

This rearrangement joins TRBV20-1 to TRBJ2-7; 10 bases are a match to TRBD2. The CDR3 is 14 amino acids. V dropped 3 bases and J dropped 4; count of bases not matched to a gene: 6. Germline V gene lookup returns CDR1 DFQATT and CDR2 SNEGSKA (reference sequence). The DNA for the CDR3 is TGCAGTGCTAGTCTAGCGGGAGTTAAGTACGAGCAGTACTTC. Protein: CSASLAGVKYEQYF.

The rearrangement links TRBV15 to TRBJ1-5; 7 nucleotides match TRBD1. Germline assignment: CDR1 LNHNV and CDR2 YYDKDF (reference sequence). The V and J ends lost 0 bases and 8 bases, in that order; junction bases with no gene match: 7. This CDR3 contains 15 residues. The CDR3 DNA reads TGTGCCACCAGCAGAGAGGGGCAGGGGGTTAAGCCCCAGCATTTT. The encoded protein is CATSREGQGVKPQHF. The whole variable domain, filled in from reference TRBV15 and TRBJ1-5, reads DAMVIQNPRYQVTQFGKPVTLSCSQTLNHNVMYWYQQKSSQAPKLLFHYYDKDFNNEADTPDNFQSRRPNTSFCFLDIRSPGLGDTAMYLCATSREGQGVKPQHFGDGTRLSIL.

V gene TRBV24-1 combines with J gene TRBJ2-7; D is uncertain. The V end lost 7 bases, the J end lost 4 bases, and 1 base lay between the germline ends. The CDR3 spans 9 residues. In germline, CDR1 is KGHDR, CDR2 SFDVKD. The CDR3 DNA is TGTGCCACCAGATACGAGCAGTACTTC. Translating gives CATRYEQYF.